This section outlines one T cell receptor (beta chain) sequence together with its context. Its antigen remains unidentified. Vbeta (60) and Jbeta (13) primers were used in the PCR. TCRdb keeps only in-frame clones here, not all; method: immunoSEQ multiplex PCR. This sample yields 60,000 to 70,000 clones, of which roughly 77% are seen a single time; approximately 4.3% belongs to the top ten. The data were obtained in a study of cytomegalovirus exposure and HLA in healthy donors. Study-wide findings and caveats: In a later analysis, TCR beta V- and J-gene trimming was associated with a missense DCLRE1C variant.

The CDR3 totals 13 residues. CDR1 and CDR2 from the germline V gene are SGHDT and YYEEEE. Between the trimmed V and J ends, which lost 0 bases and 8 bases, there was a span of 11 bases. J is TRBJ1-2 and V is TRBV5-6; D is unclear. This TCR came from a woman in her twenties or thirties in good health and CMV-seronegative. Sequenced material: PBMCs. The DNA for the CDR3 is TGTGCCAGCAGCTTGGAGAGGAAAGGCGGCTACACCTTC. This gives the protein CASSLERKGGYTF.